This TCR beta chain was recorded in a study of Ad26.COV2.S vaccination and SARS-CoV-2 variants (dated by TCRdb to about 2021). As for the study more broadly: Donors in the vaccine arm were drawn from COV1001, a phase I-IIa trial of Ad26.COV2.S in healthy adults that was multicentre, randomized, double-blind and placebo-controlled. Blinding of investigators to trial group allocation was maintained during experiments and outcome assessment. Trial participants were randomized into five groups of five, in which low-dose or high-dose Ad26.COV2.S was given once or twice, or placebo was given on both occasions. The TCR-sequenced set comprised about 32 samples: some 19 Ad26.COV2.S vaccine recipients, 5 placebo recipients and 8 SARS-CoV-2 convalescent individuals. TCRbeta repertoire sequencing was used to assess the specificity and breadth of SARS-CoV-2-reactive T cell receptors after Ad26.COV2.S vaccination. Ad26.COV2.S was administered intramuscularly at a dose of 5x10^10 or 1x10^11 viral particles, either as one shot or as two shots given 56 days apart.

The CDR3 sequence holds 16 residues, the cysteine and phenylalanine included. Only CDR3 DNA is held: 48 bases, read in frame from base 1. The germline V gene (reference sequence) sets CDR1 to LNHDA and CDR2 to SQIVND. Trimming leaves V shorter by 7 bases and J shorter by 7 bases, with the junction holding 10 bases beyond the gene matches. Points on this clone: This receptor's antigen is unknown. Base qualities are not recorded, but no much larger clone differs from it by a single base.

Sample treatment or condition, as interpreted from the label and publication: around 19 received Ad26.COV2.S at low or high dose, single or two shots; about 5 received placebo; per-sample allocation not given. For vaccine and placebo recipients, repertoires were sequenced using samples collected on day 63 after the first injection. Between 29 July and 7 August 2020, Cohort 1b enrolled about two dozen adults aged 18-55 years at one site in Boston, USA. Ad26.COV2.S was a replication-incompetent adenovirus type 26 vector expressing a prefusion-stabilized SARS-CoV-2 spike protein from the original Wuhan strain. The immunoSEQ Assay was used to sequence TCRbeta CDR3 regions. After extraction, genomic DNA underwent amplification by bias-controlled multiplex PCR, followed by high-throughput sequencing. Per the authors' processing: Collapsing and filtering of sequences were performed to quantify the absolute abundance of each unique TCRbeta CDR3 region. T cell fraction was estimated by normalizing TCRbeta template counts to usable DNA, which was measured by amplifying reference genes present in all nucleated cells. Repertoire TCRs were annotated as SARS-CoV-2-specific when V gene, CDR3 amino acid sequence and J gene were exactly matched to a known reactive TCR set. The reference SARS-CoV-2 TCR set was obtained from MIRA and was filtered for enrichment in COVID-19-positive ImmuneCODE repertoires, whereby public or cross-reactive TCRs were removed. Using the MIRA antigens, annotated TCRs were further analysed by specific ORF or by position within an ORF. Breadth was defined as the number of annotated unique rearrangements divided by the total number of unique productive rearrangements, and depth was defined as the summed frequency of the annotated unique rearrangements. Two-sided Wilcoxon rank-sum tests were used to compare TCR breadth between groups. In TCRdb, the immuneACCESS table is reduced to in-frame sequences with V and J assigned. These tables do not hold every clone; where another copy was compared, an unresolved V gene accounts for under half, and the others remain unexplained. V and J calls and clone size are given by that table; D and trimming were obtained from the DNA. Present in this sample are more than 400,000 clones, about 90% of which were seen just once. The ten most abundant clones make up around 4.2% of the sample.

What the authors observed across the whole study: It was noted by the authors that total T cell responses may have been underestimated by the TCR breadth and depth analyses. After vaccination, substantial breadth of spike-specific CD8+ and CD4+ T cell responses was reported. Comparable non-spike TCR breadth was observed between vaccine and placebo recipients, consistent with only spike being contained in the vaccine. The study was not powered to compare responses between vaccine doses or regimens. Spike-specific TCR breadth was higher in Ad26.COV2.S recipients than in placebo recipients (P = 0.0014).

The sample here was peripheral blood, taken in a trial of Ad26.COV2.S vaccine versus placebo. The receptor was isolated from a person aged 18 to 65 who received the Ad26.COV2.S COVID-19 vaccine or a placebo. This chain joins TRBV19 to TRBJ2-4; 13 bases in the junction line up with TRBD2. In nucleotide form, the sequence is TGTGCCAGTAAGGACGGGACTAGCGGGAAGGGGAACATTCAGTACTTC. This sequence encodes CASKDGTSGKGNIQYF.